The 10 T cell receptor beta chains reported below all come from one sample, sequenced in a study of blood T cells in healthy people across ages. PCR was performed a second time for about 6 to 12 cycles using a sample-barcoded 5' primer and a J-beta primer mix. In TCRdb, the 5' RACE reads were re-called with MiXCR into one record per CDR3 protein. Altogether about 1.8 million distinct CDR3 sequences are present, approximately 50% being singletons, with the ten largest covering 2.1%. The sequenced material came from blood. These TCRs come from a woman aged 40 to 55 in good health.

The CDR3 DNA reads TGCGCCAGCAGCCAACTCCCCTCAGGGGAGGGCACCGAAGCTTTCTTT. Its translation is CASSQLPSGEGTEAFF. The chain is built from TRBV4-3 and TRBJ1-1; the D gene is possibly TRBD1 (6 bases). The CDR3 covers 16 residues. Per germline, CDR1 LGHNA and CDR2 YSLEER. The V and J ends lost 2 bases and 8 bases respectively, with 21 bases between them.

This sequence joins TRBV20-1 and TRBJ1-1, with D possibly TRBD1 on 5 matching bases. The CDR3 is 17 residues long. V was cut by 0 bases and J by 0 bases, with 17 bases left in between. CDR1 and CDR2 from the germline V gene are DFQATT and SNEGSKA (reference sequence). DNA for the CDR3: TGCAGTGCTAGAGATCGGGCGCAGGGCGCAATGAACACTGAAGCTTTCTTT. It codes for CSARDRAQGAMNTEAFF.

This clonotype has only a few counts. V usage is TRBV29-1 and J usage is TRBJ2-7; D remains ambiguous. CDR3 length: 12 residues. The V gene's germline CDR1 is SQVTM and CDR2 ANQGSEA. V gave up 4 bases and J gave up 5 bases, with 12 bases separating them. The CDR3 nucleotides are TGCAGCGTTGCAGATGGGGTCCACGAGCAGTACTTC. Its translation: CSVADGVHEQYF.

The chain recombines TRBV4-1 with TRBJ2-4; D possibly uses TRBD1 or TRBD2 (5 bases each). V lost 2 bases, J lost 3 bases, and 8 bases lay in between. The CDR3 loop spans 14 amino acids. Per germline, CDR1 MGHRA and CDR2 YSYEKL. In DNA form, the CDR3 reads TGCGCCAGCAGCCAACAGGGAGTCAAAAACATTCAGTACTTC. Translating it yields CASSQQGVKNIQYF.

V is TRBV20-1 and J is TRBJ2-5, with a tentative D call TRBD2 (6 bases). The germline CDR1 and CDR2 sequences are DFQATT and SNEGSKA (reference sequence). The CDR3 loop spans 11 amino acids. V shed 5 bases and J shed 7 bases, with 11 bases lying between them. The CDR3: CSAAHGGTQYF. The CDR3 DNA is TGCAGTGCTGCCCACGGGGGGACCCAGTACTTC.

This clonotype is a singleton in its sample. The chain links TRBV4-3 to TRBJ2-5; TRBD2 is a possible D gene (5 bases). Between the trimmed V and J ends, which lost 0 bases and 11 bases, there was a span of 16 bases. The CDR3 spans 14 residues. Germline V gene lookup returns CDR1 LGHNA and CDR2 YSLEER. The CDR3 DNA follows: TGCGCCAGCAGCCAAGAAAGTAGCCGGGGTGAGCAGTACTTC. Translated, it gives CASSQESSRGEQYF.

Concerning this clonotype: Since a much larger clone is just one base distant, this may be a read error. This chain's CDR3 is CASSFGQKLFF. As DNA, the CDR3 is TGTGCCAGCAGTTTCGGGCAAAAACTGTTTTTT. V usage is TRBV12-3 or TRBV12-4 and J usage is TRBJ1-4; D is undetermined. This CDR3 has 11 amino acids. The V end was cut by 3 bases, the J end by 9 bases, with 5 bases between.

V and J are TRBV4-2 and TRBJ2-7; TRBD2 agrees at 8 bases. This CDR3 has 14 amino acids. CDR1 LGHNA and CDR2 YNFKEQ come from the germline V gene. V was pared by 1 base and J by 4 bases, with 3 bases of the junction left unmatched. The CDR3: CASSQGTSLYEQYF. The CDR3 DNA follows: TGTGCCAGCAGCCAAGGGACTAGCTTGTACGAGCAGTACTTC.

J is TRBJ2-3 and V is TRBV4-2, with 9 nucleotides matching TRBD1. Germline trimming cut 4 bases from V and 3 bases from J; bases unmatched to any gene: 14. Germline V CDR1 and CDR2: LGHNA, YNFKEQ. The CDR3 is 18 residues long. CDR3 amino acids: CASSPQGITGGETDTQYF. The CDR3 bases are TGTGCCAGCAGCCCGCAGGGAATCACAGGGGGCGAAACAGATACGCAGTATTTT.

The V and J genes are TRBV12-3 or TRBV12-4 and TRBJ1-6, with 10 bases identical to TRBD1. V gave up 5 bases and J gave up 11 bases; unmatched junction bases: 3. The CDR3 contains 13 residues. As DNA, the CDR3 is TGTGCCAGCAGTGGGGACAGGGGTCCACCCCTCCACTTT. It specifies CASSGDRGPPLHF.